This T cell receptor (beta chain) was found in a study of beta chain features in type 1 diabetes. Study in general: Patients shared similar age, gender and cell yields with healthy donors. Examined across all samples were just under 110,000,000 sorted cells.

cDNA synthesis used the whole RNA isolate, giving expressed TCRB sequences. Clones were sequenced by immunoSEQ multiplex PCR, and TCRdb holds only the in-frame ones, with some missing. The table shows about 140,000 clones, with more than 9% occurring only once. Study observations and caveats: Patients' naive, central memory and regulatory TCRB repertoires appeared more alike than those of healthy donors.

The V gene's germline CDR1 is KGHSH and CDR2 LQKENI. J lost 3 bases, V lost 4 bases, and 9 bases had no gene match. There are 15 residues in the CDR3. About this clone itself: The target antigen is unknown.

Cells sorted by CD45RO/CCR7/CD25/CD127/CD95/CD27 comprised CD4+ naive, central memory, regulatory and stem cell-like memory cells. Sequenced input: naive CD4+ T cells from blood. This sequence was found in a man aged 18 to 29 in good health. The chain has TRBV18 and TRBJ2-7; 7 bases align to TRBD1. The CDR3 reads CASSRTEGQIYEQYF. The CDR3 region has the DNA TGTGCCAGCTCACGAACAGAGGGACAGATCTACGAGCAGTACTTC.